Below, 20 T cell receptor beta chains from the same sample are listed, as sequenced in a study of identical twins. One entry per CDR3 protein results from TCRdb running MiXCR on the 5' RACE reads. The sample carries roughly 570,000 distinct CDR3 sequences, around a tenth recorded once. These data were also filed under a second study, of yellow fever vaccine responses in identical twins.

The sequenced sample was PBMCs. All receptors derive from a woman aged 18-29 years in good health.

The rearrangement uses TRBV7-3 and TRBJ1-1; no reliable D call. Trimming cost V 0 bases and J 4 bases, with 6 bases left between them. This CDR3 contains 13 residues. Germline loops: CDR1 SGHTA, CDR2 FQGTGA. CDR3 protein: CASSLTEGTEAFF. The CDR3 region has the DNA TGTGCCAGCAGCTTAACAGAGGGCACTGAAGCTTTCTTT.

There are a few counts of this clonotype. The rearrangement joins TRBV3-1 to TRBJ2-1; 13 positions agree with TRBD2. CDR3 length: 14 amino acids. Germline CDR1 LGHDT, CDR2 YNNKEL (reference sequence). After removal of 1 base from V and 14 bases from J, the junction contained 5 bases not matched to a gene. In nucleotides, the CDR3 is TGTGCCAGCAGCCAAGTACTAGCGGGAGGGATGAAGTTCTTC. Translated: CASSQVLAGGMKFF.

The table lists this clonotype with a few counts. This chain connects TRBV11-2 to TRBJ2-7; 7 bases align to TRBD1. The CDR3 spans 15 residues. Looked up from germline, CDR1 is SGHAT and CDR2 is FQNNGV. Trimming at V came to 3 bases and at J to 3 bases, leaving 8 bases not matched to a gene. The chain's CDR3 is CASSFGQASFYEQYF. The CDR3 DNA is TGTGCCAGCAGCTTCGGACAGGCGTCTTTCTACGAGCAGTACTTC.

The chain carries TRBV6-5 and TRBJ1-4; tentatively, D is TRBD1 (5 bases). The CDR3 extends over 14 amino acids. V shed 4 bases and J shed 15 bases, with 21 bases lying between them. Germline CDR1 MNHEY, CDR2 SVGAGI. The CDR3 region is CASSSRQPSARVFF. The CDR3 region has the DNA TGTGCCAGCAGTTCCCGGCAACCTTCCGCCAGGGTGTTTTTT.

This sequence joins TRBV4-2 and TRBJ1-6, with D hard to call. The CDR3 sequence is 18 residues long. V was pared by 0 bases and J by 0 bases, with 12 bases between. Per germline, CDR1 LGHNA and CDR2 YNFKEQ. CDR3 protein: CASSQDVGASSYNSPLHF. As DNA, the CDR3 is TGTGCCAGCAGCCAAGATGTTGGTGCGAGCTCCTATAATTCACCCCTCCACTTT.

The sample holds many counts of this clonotype. The rearrangement links TRBV4-2 to TRBJ2-1; D gene ambiguous. V was trimmed by 1 base and J by 3 bases, leaving 7 bases between them. Germline lookup yields CDR1 LGHNA and CDR2 YNFKEQ. CDR3 length: 14 amino acids. The CDR3 sequence is CASSQAGDYNEQFF. The CDR3 DNA sequence: TGTGCCAGCAGCCAAGCCGGAGACTACAATGAGCAGTTCTTC.

This chain uses TRBV25-1 with TRBJ2-4; 7 nucleotides line up with TRBD1. Germline V gives CDR1 MGHDK, CDR2 SYGVNS. There are 15 residues in the CDR3. J was trimmed by 7 bases and V by 1 base; bases with no gene match: 7. The CDR3 DNA reads as TGTGCCAGCAGTGAATCTGGGGGCAGGGGGAACATTCAGTACTTC. Translation: CASSESGGRGNIQYF. The entire variable domain, with the rest obtained from reference TRBV25-1 and TRBJ2-4, is as follows: EADIYQTPRYLVIGTGKKITLECSQTMGHDKMYWYQQDPGMELHLIHYSYGVNSTEKGDLSSESTVSRIRTEHFPLTLESARPSHTSQYLCASSESGGRGNIQYFGAGTRLSVL.

This clonotype was counted at least ten times. This sequence joins TRBV7-9 and TRBJ2-1, with D uncertain. The ends were cut back, 5 bases at V and 9 bases at J, with 8 bases in the middle. The CDR3 length is 11 residues. Looked up from germline, CDR1 is SEHNR and CDR2 is FQNEAQ (reference sequence). The CDR3 is CASSVSSEQFF. In nucleotides, the CDR3 is TGTGCCAGCAGCGTGAGTAGTGAGCAGTTCTTC.

CDR3 in DNA: TGTGCCAGCAGCTGGTTAGCTGGGCCAGCCAAAAACATTCAGTACTTC. This codes for CASSWLAGPAKNIQYF. The chain is built from TRBV6-1 and TRBJ2-4; D uncertain. With 6 bases removed from V and 0 bases from J, the gap between germline ends came to 15 bases. Germline V gives CDR1 MNHNS, CDR2 SASEGT. The CDR3 length is 16 residues.

This clonotype was detected only a few times. The chain recombines TRBV5-1 with TRBJ2-1; TRBD2 matches 9 bases. The CDR3 runs to 19 residues. Germline V gene lookup returns CDR1 SGHRS and CDR2 YFSETQ. V lost 0 bases, J lost 7 bases, and 17 bases stayed unmatched. For the CDR3, the DNA is TGCGCCAGCAGCTTGGTTGGGGGCCGTCGCGGCGGGAGGGTTAATGAGCAGTTCTTC. Its protein is CASSLVGGRRGGRVNEQFF.

This clonotype was found a few times. The chain combines TRBV29-1 with TRBJ2-7; TRBD2 aligns across 8 bases. J was trimmed by 6 bases and V by 4 bases; bases with no gene match: 11. This CDR3 has 14 residues. The germline V gene encodes CDR1 SQVTM and CDR2 ANQGSEA. The CDR3 reads CSVVGGAGVGEQYF. The CDR3 nucleotides are TGCAGCGTTGTGGGAGGAGCGGGAGTCGGCGAGCAGTACTTC.

This clonotype was counted a few times. The rearrangement joins TRBV11-1 to TRBJ2-3; 12 bases map to TRBD2. The ends lost 3 bases at V and 2 bases at J; junction bases unmatched: 18. The CDR3 covers 21 residues. Looked up from germline, CDR1 is SGHAT and CDR2 is FQDESV (reference sequence). The CDR3 nucleotides read TGTGCCAGCAGCTTCGGCAGAAAAGATTGGACTAGCGGGAAAGACACAGATACGCAGTATTTT. It is translated as CASSFGRKDWTSGKDTDTQYF.

This clonotype was seen only a few times. This chain joins TRBV7-3 and TRBJ1-5; the D is unclear. CDR1 and CDR2 from the germline V gene are SGHTA and FQGTGA. V lost 1 base and J 6 bases, leaving 13 bases between the germline ends. The CDR3 runs 15 residues. CDR3 region: CASSLKVVWGQPQHF. The CDR3 coding sequence is TGTGCCAGCAGCTTAAAGGTCGTCTGGGGTCAGCCCCAGCATTTT.

This chain joins TRBV6-1 and TRBJ2-3; TRBD2 agrees at 10 bases. From germline, CDR1 is MNHNS and CDR2 SASEGT. With 5 bases clipped from V and 5 bases from J, the junction kept 7 bases outside the gene matches. The length of the CDR3 is 15 residues. The CDR3 sequence is CASSLAGAGGDTQYF. CDR3 nucleotide sequence: TGTGCCAGCAGTCTAGCGGGAGCGGGTGGAGATACGCAGTATTTT.

This clonotype was picked up many times. V is TRBV6-6 and J is TRBJ2-7; D may be TRBD1 (6 bases). Deletions cut 4 bases from V and 6 bases from J, with 10 bases between. The CDR3 runs 12 residues. Germline lookup yields CDR1 MNHNY and CDR2 SVGAGI (reference sequence). The CDR3 bases are TGTGCCAGCAGTTCACAGGGTTCCGAGCAGTACTTC. It encodes CASSSQGSEQYF.

Many counts were recorded for this clonotype. This chain uses TRBV11-2 with TRBJ2-3; 9 bases line up with TRBD2. The CDR3 sequence is 14 residues long. With 6 bases clipped from V and 5 bases from J, the junction kept 6 bases outside the gene matches. The germline CDR1 and CDR2 sequences are SGHAT and FQNNGV. The CDR3 DNA is TGTGCCAGCAGAAGGGCGGGGGGGCAAGATACGCAGTATTTT. This sequence encodes CASRRAGGQDTQYF.

The rearrangement joins TRBV7-9 to TRBJ2-7; D ambiguous. The germline CDR1 and CDR2 sequences are SEHNR and FQNEAQ (reference sequence). The CDR3 is made up of 15 amino acids. V was pared by 4 bases and J by 2 bases, with 15 bases between. CDR3 region: CASSSGRVSPYEQYF. DNA of the CDR3: TGTGCCAGCAGCTCCGGGCGAGTCAGCCCCTACGAGCAGTACTTC.

This clonotype was counted a few times. The chain links TRBV6-1 to TRBJ1-1; tentatively, D is TRBD1 (6 bases). This CDR3 has 17 residues. V was cut by 6 bases and J by 2 bases, with 22 bases left in between. Germline V gene sequence: CDR1 MNHNS, CDR2 SASEGT. CDR3 region: CASRQQHRALGNTEAFF. CDR3 DNA sequence: TGTGCCAGCAGGCAGCAGCACAGGGCTCTGGGAAACACTGAAGCTTTCTTT.

V is TRBV4-2 and J is TRBJ1-2; 10 positions match TRBD1. The CDR3 totals 16 residues. Germline V gene lookup returns CDR1 LGHNA and CDR2 YNFKEQ. Germline trimming cut 0 bases from V and 7 bases from J; bases unmatched to any gene: 8. The CDR3 DNA follows: TGTGCCAGCAGCCAAGAACTCGGACAGGGGGTTGCTGGCTACACCTTC. It yields the protein CASSQELGQGVAGYTF.

This clonotype was seen a few times. This rearrangement joins TRBV6-5 to TRBJ1-2; possibly TRBD1 for D (5 bases). The V end was cut by 0 bases, the J end by 4 bases, with 15 bases between. The germline gives CDR1 MNHEY, CDR2 SVGAGI. CDR3 length: 16 residues. CDR3 sequence: CASSYSGGRSAYGYTF. CDR3 DNA: TGTGCCAGCAGTTACTCCGGGGGGAGGTCTGCCTATGGCTACACCTTC.